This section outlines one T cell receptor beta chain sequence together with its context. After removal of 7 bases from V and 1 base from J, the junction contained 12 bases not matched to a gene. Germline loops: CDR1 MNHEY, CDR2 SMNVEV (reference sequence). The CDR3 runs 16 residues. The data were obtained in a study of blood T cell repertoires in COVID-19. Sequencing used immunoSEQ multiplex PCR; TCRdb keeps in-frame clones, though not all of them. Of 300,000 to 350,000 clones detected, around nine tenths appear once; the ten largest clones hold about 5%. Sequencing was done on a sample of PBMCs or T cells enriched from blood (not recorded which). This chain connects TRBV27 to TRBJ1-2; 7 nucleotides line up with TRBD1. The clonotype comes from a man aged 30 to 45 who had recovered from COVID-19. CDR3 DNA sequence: TGTGCCAGCACCGACAGGGCCGATGATTTTAACTATGGCTACACCTTC. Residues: CASTDRADDFNYGYTF.